A single sample is the source of the 15 T cell receptor beta chains below, sequenced in a study of blood T cell repertoires in COVID-19. TCRdb keeps only in-frame clones here, not all; method: immunoSEQ multiplex PCR. This sample carries under 350,000 clones, approximately 83% of them seen once, and the ten largest clones take approximately 4.6%. Input material: PBMCs or T cells enriched from blood (not recorded which). These receptors originate from a woman aged 40-49 years with acute COVID-19.

This clone was seen a single time. The chain combines TRBV29-1 with TRBJ1-1; no clear D gene. In germline, CDR1 is SQVTM, CDR2 ANQGSEA. The CDR3 runs 17 residues. Trimming shortened V by 4 bases and J by 1 base, and 22 bases separated the two germline ends. The CDR3 coding sequence is TGCAGCGTTGCACCCCGCGGGGTCAGGCAAACGAACACTGAAGCTTTCTTT. Its translation is CSVAPRGVRQTNTEAFF.

The chain links TRBV18 to TRBJ2-3, with 8 bases identical to TRBD2. The V gene's germline CDR1 is KGHSH and CDR2 LQKENI. V lost 6 bases and J lost 3; bases outside the gene matches: 11. CDR3 size: 16 residues. CDR3 DNA: TGTGCCAGCTCCCCCCCCAAGCGGGAGATGACAGATACGCAGTATTTT. Encoded protein: CASSPPKREMTDTQYF.

The rearrangement links TRBV7-2 to TRBJ2-7; 10 positions match TRBD2. The CDR3 is 16 residues long. The ends lost 5 bases at V and 2 bases at J; junction bases unmatched: 9. Germline lookup yields CDR1 SGHTA and CDR2 FQGNSA. CDR3 DNA: TGTGCCAGCAGCGGCACGGGACTAGCGTTAACCTACGAGCAGTACTTC. Protein sequence: CASSGTGLALTYEQYF.

The V gene is TRBV6-5, the J gene TRBJ2-7; the match to TRBD2 covers 11 bases. The length of the CDR3 is 15 residues. CDR1 and CDR2 from the germline V gene are MNHEY and SVGAGI. V lost 6 bases, J lost 4 bases, and 8 bases stayed unmatched. The CDR3 DNA is TGTGCCAGCAGCCCCGGACTAGCGGGTGGGTACGAGCAGTACTTC. It translates to CASSPGLAGGYEQYF.

The chain has TRBV4-3 and TRBJ2-7, with 10 bases matching TRBD2. Trimming at V came to 3 bases and at J to 1 base, leaving 6 bases not matched to a gene. Germline V CDR1 and CDR2: LGHNA, YSLEER. The CDR3 loop spans 16 amino acids. CDR3 sequence (DNA): TGCGCCAGCAGCCAGGACGGGACTAGCGATTCCTACGAGCAGTACTTC. It yields the protein CASSQDGTSDSYEQYF.

V gene TRBV11-2 combines with J gene TRBJ2-7; D uncertain. CDR3 length: 19 residues. Looked up from germline, CDR1 is SGHAT and CDR2 is FQNNGV. Trimming stripped 5 bases from V and 1 base from J, with 27 bases between. For the CDR3, the DNA is TGTGCCAGCAGCACCGAGAGAATTTTAACCCGCCAGGCGTCCTACGAGCAGTACTTC. This encodes CASSTERILTRQASYEQYF. The full variable domain, completed using reference TRBV11-2 and TRBJ2-7, is EAGVAQSPRYKIIEKRQSVAFWCNPISGHATLYWYQQILGQGPKLLIQFQNNGVVDDSQLPKDRFSAERLKGVDSTLKIQPAKLEDSAVYLCASSTERILTRQASYEQYFGPGTRLTVT.

This clone was counted a few times. The genes are TRBV25-1 and TRBJ1-1; unclear D gene. This CDR3 has 15 amino acids. Trimming took off 1 base at V and 1 base at J, with 10 bases between the two ends. Germline CDR1 and CDR2: MGHDK and SYGVNS. The DNA for the CDR3 is TGTGCCAGCAGTGAATCGGCAGGTGGGAACACTGAAGCTTTCTTT. The encoded protein is CASSESAGGNTEAFF.

The chain is built from TRBV5-4 and TRBJ1-4, with D perhaps TRBD1 (5 bases). The CDR3 spans 14 residues. Trimming removed 0 bases at V and 8 bases at J, with 11 bases between. Germline CDR1 and CDR2: SGHNT and YYREEE (reference sequence). CDR3 sequence (DNA): TGTGCCAGCAGCTTGGAACGGGGGAACGAAAAACTGTTTTTT. Translation: CASSLERGNEKLFF. The variable domain in full, with the rest retrieved from reference TRBV5-4 and TRBJ1-4, is ETGVTQSPTHLIKTRGQQVTLRCSSQSGHNTVSWYQQALGQGPQFIFQYYREEENGRGNFPPRFSGLQFPNYSSELNVNALELDDSALYLCASSLERGNEKLFFGSGTQLSVL.

This clone turned up a few times. The chain couples TRBV15 to TRBJ2-7; TRBD1 matches 8 bases. V was clipped by 0 bases and J by 4 bases; unmatched bases: 5. Germline-derived CDR1 and CDR2 are LNHNV and YYDKDF (reference sequence). The CDR3 extends over 15 amino acids. The CDR3 protein is CATSRDTGGGYEQYF. The CDR3 nucleotides are TGTGCCACCAGCAGAGACACAGGGGGTGGTTACGAGCAGTACTTC.

The chain links TRBV10-3 to TRBJ1-2; 7 bases agree with TRBD1. The germline CDR1 and CDR2 sequences are ENHRY and SYGVKD. The CDR3 extends over 13 amino acids. Trimming took 10 bases from V and 0 from J; bases not matched to a gene: 5. The CDR3, as DNA: TGTGCCAGCGTACAGGGGACTAACTATGGCTACACCTTC. This sequence encodes CASVQGTNYGYTF.

This chain links TRBV5-8 with TRBJ2-7; 10 positions agree with TRBD1. This CDR3 region has 14 residues. V lost 4 bases, J lost 5 bases, and 6 bases stayed unmatched. Germline V gene lookup returns CDR1 SGHTS and CDR2 YDEGEE. CDR3 coding DNA: TGTGCCAGCAGCCTTGAGGGGACAGGGGACGAGCAGTACTTC. Encoded protein: CASSLEGTGDEQYF.

The chain joins TRBV12-2 to TRBJ1-5. TRBV12-2 is annotated as a pseudogene. This CDR3 comprises 11 residues. CDR3 DNA: TGTGCAAGTCGCTTCGGTCAGCCCCAGCATTTT. Translation gives CASRFGQPQHF.

The rearrangement links TRBV4-3 to TRBJ1-2, with D possibly matching TRBD1 (5 bases). Between the trimmed V and J ends, which lost 0 bases and 4 bases, there was a span of 6 bases. Germline lookup yields CDR1 LGHNA and CDR2 YSLEER. This CDR3 has 13 residues. The CDR3: CASSQERGYGYTF. The CDR3 DNA reads as TGCGCCAGCAGCCAAGAAAGGGGCTATGGCTACACCTTC.

V gene TRBV5-4 combines with J gene TRBJ2-7; D possibly corresponds to TRBD1 (5 bases). Germline-derived CDR1 and CDR2 are SGHNT and YYREEE (reference sequence). CDR3 length: 13 residues. The V end lost 0 bases, the J end lost 6 bases, and 10 bases lay between the germline ends. The CDR3 region has the DNA TGTGCCAGCAGCTTGGAATGGGGCGGCGAGCAGTACTTC. Protein: CASSLEWGGEQYF.

This clone was seen a few times. The chain uses TRBV6-5 and TRBJ1-2; D might be TRBD1 (5 bases). Germline loops: CDR1 MNHEY, CDR2 SVGAGI. Trimming left V 0 bases short and J 4 bases short, with 12 bases between. The CDR3 is 15 residues long. CDR3 DNA sequence: TGTGCCAGCAGTTACTCACGACAGACCTTCTATGGCTACACCTTC. Its protein is CASSYSRQTFYGYTF.